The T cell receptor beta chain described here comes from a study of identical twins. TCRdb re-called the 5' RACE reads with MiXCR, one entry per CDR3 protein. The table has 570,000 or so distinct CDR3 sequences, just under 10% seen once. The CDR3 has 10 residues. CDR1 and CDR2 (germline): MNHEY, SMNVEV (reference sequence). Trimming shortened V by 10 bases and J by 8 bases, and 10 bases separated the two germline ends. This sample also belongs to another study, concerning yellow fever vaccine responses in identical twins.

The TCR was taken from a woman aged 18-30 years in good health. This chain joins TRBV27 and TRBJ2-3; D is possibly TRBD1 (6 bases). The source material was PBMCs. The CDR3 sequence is CATGDLTQYF. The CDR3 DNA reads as TGTGCCACAGGGGACCTTACGCAGTATTTT.